The clone carrying this T cell receptor beta chain was detected a few times. The data were obtained in a study of blood T cell repertoires in COVID-19. Assay: immunoSEQ multiplex PCR; the TCRdb copy retains only in-frame clones and omits some. The table includes about 240,000 clones, approximately 85% detected once. The CDR3 has 12 amino acids. Germline CDR1 LNHDA, CDR2 SQIVND (reference sequence). V dropped 3 bases and J dropped 6 bases, with 6 bases sitting between them. The chain uses TRBV19 and TRBJ1-5, with unresolved D. The source of this sequence is a woman aged 70 to 79 with acute or convalescent COVID-19. What was sequenced was peripheral blood. This chain's CDR3 is CASSMLGQPQHF. The CDR3 coding sequence is TGTGCCAGTAGTATGCTAGGTCAGCCCCAGCATTTT. Full variable domain (outside the CDR3, taken from reference TRBV19 and TRBJ1-5): DGGITQSPKYLFRKEGQNVTLSCEQNLNHDAMYWYRQDPGQGLRLIYYSQIVNDFQKGDIAEGYSVSREKKESFPLTVTSAQKNPTAFYLCASSMLGQPQHFGDGTRLSIL.